This record concerns one T cell receptor (beta chain) sequence. The data were obtained in a study of blood T cell repertoires in COVID-19. In the original analysis: It was from reference gene primer amplification that nucleated cell counts were estimated. Libraries were prepared by immunoSEQ multiplex PCR; TCRdb keeps only in-frame clonotypes and omits some of them. V, J and clone size are those of that table, while D and trimming were read from the DNA. The table lists under 200,000 clones, over 75% of them singletons. The V end lost 1 base, the J end lost 4 bases, and 8 bases lay between the germline ends. Germline CDR1 SGHRS, CDR2 YFSETQ. The CDR3 loop spans 13 amino acids.

The chain recombines TRBV5-1 with TRBJ2-5, with D perhaps TRBD2 (6 bases). The receptor comes from a man aged 40-49 years with active or convalescent COVID-19. Sequencing was carried out using peripheral blood. The CDR3 sequence is CASSLRGRETQYF. DNA of the CDR3: TGCGCCAGCAGCTTGCGGGGGAGAGAGACCCAGTACTTC.